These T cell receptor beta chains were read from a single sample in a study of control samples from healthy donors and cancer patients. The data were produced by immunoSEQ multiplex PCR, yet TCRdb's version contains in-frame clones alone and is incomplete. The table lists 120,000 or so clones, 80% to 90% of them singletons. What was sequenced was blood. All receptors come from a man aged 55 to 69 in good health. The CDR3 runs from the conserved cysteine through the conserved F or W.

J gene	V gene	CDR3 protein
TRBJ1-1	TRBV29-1	CSVEGRGQITEAFF
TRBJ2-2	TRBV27	CASRATGTLNTGELFF
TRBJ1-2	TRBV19	CASNRGNYGYTF
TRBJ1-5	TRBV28	CASSLQGLGNQPQHF
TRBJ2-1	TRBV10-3	CAISGLAERQFF
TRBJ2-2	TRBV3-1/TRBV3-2	CASSQGYTGELFF
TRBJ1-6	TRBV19	CASTGTGVSPLHF
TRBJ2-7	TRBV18	CASSLPGQEHEQYF
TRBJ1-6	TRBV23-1	CASRETGSGSPLHF
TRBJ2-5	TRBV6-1	CASSEFDDARETQYF
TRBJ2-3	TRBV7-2	CASSLDGGGTDTQYF
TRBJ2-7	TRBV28	CASSFGGAINYEQYF
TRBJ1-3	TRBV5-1	CASSLDNSGNTIYF
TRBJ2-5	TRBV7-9	CASSPGRSQETQYF
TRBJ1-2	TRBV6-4	CASSAGTGGNYGYTF
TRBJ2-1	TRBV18	CASSPLAGENEQFF
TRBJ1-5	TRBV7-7	CASSLPEDYQPQHF
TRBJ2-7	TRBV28	CASRGDIYEQYF
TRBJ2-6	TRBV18	CASSPQPTGANVLTF
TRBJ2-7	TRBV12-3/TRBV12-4	CASSPTGPYEQYF
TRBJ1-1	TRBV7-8	CASSLILGGTEAFF
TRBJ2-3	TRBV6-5	CASSRTSGGSDTQYF
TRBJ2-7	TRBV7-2	CASSLTGGTYEQYF
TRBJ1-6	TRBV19	CASSATVPNSPLHF
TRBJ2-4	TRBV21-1	CATLEVAKNIQYF
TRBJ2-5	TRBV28	CASMGSTGTPYQETQYF
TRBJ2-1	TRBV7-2	CASSLGPGGQNEQFF
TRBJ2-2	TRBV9	CASSVATGVAGGELFF
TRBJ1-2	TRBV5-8	CASRLRAVYGYTF
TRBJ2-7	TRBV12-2	CASRPRDPGGEQYF
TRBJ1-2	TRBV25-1	CASSSGTGIYGYTF
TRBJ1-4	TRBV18	CASSLRQGAFEKLFF
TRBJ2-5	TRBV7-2	CASSLTREETQYF
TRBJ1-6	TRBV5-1	CASSLDPGMNSPLHF
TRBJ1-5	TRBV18	CASSPGQGNNQPQHF
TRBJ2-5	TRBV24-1	CATSGGGETQYF
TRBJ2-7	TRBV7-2	CASSLGAGGLYEQYF
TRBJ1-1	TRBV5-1	CASSLIGTGDTEAFF
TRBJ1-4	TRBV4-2	CASSQEATDSSNEKLFF
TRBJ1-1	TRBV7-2	CASSTHGTGWATEAFF
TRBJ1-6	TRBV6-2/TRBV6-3	CASSTRGHSPLHF
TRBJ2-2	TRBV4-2	CASSPRSASGGIRNTGELFF
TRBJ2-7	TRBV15	CATSRGKVGYEQYF
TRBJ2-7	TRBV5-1	CASSLAGTGGYEQYF
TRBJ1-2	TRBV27	CASSLSGGDYYGYTF
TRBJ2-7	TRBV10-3	CAIRDGQGRTYEQYF